These 7 T cell receptor beta chains originate from one sample sequenced in a study of blood T cells in healthy people across ages. The authors ran a second PCR of about 6 to 11 cycles using a sample-barcoded 5' primer and a J-beta primer mix. TCRdb reprocessed the 5' RACE reads with MiXCR, giving one entry per CDR3 protein. The sample carries over 500,000 distinct CDR3 sequences, 27% recorded once. These same records also appear under a second study, on T cells of mothers and their children.

The source material was blood. Source of these receptors: a boy aged 2 to 10 in good health.

Of note for this clonotype: At one of its ends the junction is not consistent with the germline gene, which may arise from a read error. The chain uses TRBV7-9 and TRBJ2-4; 8 nucleotides align to TRBD1. Germline V CDR1 and CDR2: SEHNR, FQNEAQ (reference sequence). The CDR3 spans 12 residues. This CDR3 reads CASSPRQGRLSF. DNA of the CDR3: TGTGCCAGCAGCCCGAGACAGGGGAGGTTGAGCTTC.

In nucleotides, the CDR3 is TGTGCCATCAGTGGGTCAGCGGGAGGAGAGACCCAGTACTTC. It specifies CAISGSAGGETQYF. V and J are TRBV10-3 and TRBJ2-7; 9 nucleotides align to TRBD2. The better agreement between TRBJ2-5 and the DNA end casts doubt on the J call. Germline values: CDR1 ENHRY, CDR2 SYGVKD. The CDR3 has 14 residues.

This rearrangement joins TRBV5-1 to TRBJ1-1, with TRBD1 matching 8 bases. V was clipped by 4 bases and J by 3 bases; unmatched bases: 8. The germline CDR1 and CDR2 sequences are SGHRS and YFSETQ. The CDR3 has 15 amino acids. CDR3 nucleotide sequence: TGCGCCAGCAGCGATTACAGGGGGGAGTACACTGAAGCTTTCTTT. This codes for CASSDYRGEYTEAFF.

A few counts support this clonotype. The chain joins TRBV7-9 to TRBJ2-5, with D perhaps being TRBD1 or TRBD2 (6 bases each). This CDR3 is built from 16 residues. V was trimmed by 5 bases and J by 1 base, leaving 17 bases between them. CDR1 is SEHNR and CDR2 is FQNEAQ in the germline V gene (reference sequence). The CDR3 loop reads CASSRTGTALQETQYF. In DNA form, the CDR3 reads TGTGCCAGCAGCCGTACAGGGACTGCACTCCAAGAGACCCAGTACTTC. The full variable domain, its missing parts supplied by reference TRBV7-9 and TRBJ2-5, is DTGVSQNPRHKITKRGQNVTFRCDPISEHNRLYWYRQTLGQGPEFLTYFQNEAQLEKSRLLSDRFSAERPKGSFSTLEIQRTEQGDSAMYLCASSRTGTALQETQYFGPGTRLLVL.

The V call is TRBV2, the J call TRBJ2-5; TRBD2 matches 16 bases. Looked up from germline, CDR1 is SNHLY and CDR2 is FYNNEI. With V trimmed by 6 bases and J by 2 bases, 3 bases remained unmatched. The CDR3 is made up of 16 amino acids. DNA for the CDR3: TGTGCCAGCAGGGGACTAGCGGGGGGGCTTCAAGAGACCCAGTACTTC. Amino acids: CASRGLAGGLQETQYF.

This clonotype was picked up a small number of times. V and J are TRBV9 and TRBJ2-7; TRBD1 matches 10 bases. The CDR3 totals 14 residues. Germline loops: CDR1 SGDLS, CDR2 YYNGEE. J gave up 2 bases and V 4 bases, and 3 bases lay outside the gene matches. The CDR3 loop reads CASSIGQGAYEQYF. The DNA of the CDR3 is TGTGCCAGCAGCATCGGACAGGGGGCCTACGAGCAGTACTTC.

The chain links TRBV12-3 or TRBV12-4 to TRBJ2-5, with 9 positions matching TRBD2. The closer fit of TRBJ2-7 to the DNA end suggests the J call may be wrong. The length of the CDR3 is 14 residues. In DNA form, the CDR3 reads TGTGCCAGCAGAGCTAGCGGGAAATCCTACGAGCAGTACTTC. Encoded protein: CASRASGKSYEQYF.